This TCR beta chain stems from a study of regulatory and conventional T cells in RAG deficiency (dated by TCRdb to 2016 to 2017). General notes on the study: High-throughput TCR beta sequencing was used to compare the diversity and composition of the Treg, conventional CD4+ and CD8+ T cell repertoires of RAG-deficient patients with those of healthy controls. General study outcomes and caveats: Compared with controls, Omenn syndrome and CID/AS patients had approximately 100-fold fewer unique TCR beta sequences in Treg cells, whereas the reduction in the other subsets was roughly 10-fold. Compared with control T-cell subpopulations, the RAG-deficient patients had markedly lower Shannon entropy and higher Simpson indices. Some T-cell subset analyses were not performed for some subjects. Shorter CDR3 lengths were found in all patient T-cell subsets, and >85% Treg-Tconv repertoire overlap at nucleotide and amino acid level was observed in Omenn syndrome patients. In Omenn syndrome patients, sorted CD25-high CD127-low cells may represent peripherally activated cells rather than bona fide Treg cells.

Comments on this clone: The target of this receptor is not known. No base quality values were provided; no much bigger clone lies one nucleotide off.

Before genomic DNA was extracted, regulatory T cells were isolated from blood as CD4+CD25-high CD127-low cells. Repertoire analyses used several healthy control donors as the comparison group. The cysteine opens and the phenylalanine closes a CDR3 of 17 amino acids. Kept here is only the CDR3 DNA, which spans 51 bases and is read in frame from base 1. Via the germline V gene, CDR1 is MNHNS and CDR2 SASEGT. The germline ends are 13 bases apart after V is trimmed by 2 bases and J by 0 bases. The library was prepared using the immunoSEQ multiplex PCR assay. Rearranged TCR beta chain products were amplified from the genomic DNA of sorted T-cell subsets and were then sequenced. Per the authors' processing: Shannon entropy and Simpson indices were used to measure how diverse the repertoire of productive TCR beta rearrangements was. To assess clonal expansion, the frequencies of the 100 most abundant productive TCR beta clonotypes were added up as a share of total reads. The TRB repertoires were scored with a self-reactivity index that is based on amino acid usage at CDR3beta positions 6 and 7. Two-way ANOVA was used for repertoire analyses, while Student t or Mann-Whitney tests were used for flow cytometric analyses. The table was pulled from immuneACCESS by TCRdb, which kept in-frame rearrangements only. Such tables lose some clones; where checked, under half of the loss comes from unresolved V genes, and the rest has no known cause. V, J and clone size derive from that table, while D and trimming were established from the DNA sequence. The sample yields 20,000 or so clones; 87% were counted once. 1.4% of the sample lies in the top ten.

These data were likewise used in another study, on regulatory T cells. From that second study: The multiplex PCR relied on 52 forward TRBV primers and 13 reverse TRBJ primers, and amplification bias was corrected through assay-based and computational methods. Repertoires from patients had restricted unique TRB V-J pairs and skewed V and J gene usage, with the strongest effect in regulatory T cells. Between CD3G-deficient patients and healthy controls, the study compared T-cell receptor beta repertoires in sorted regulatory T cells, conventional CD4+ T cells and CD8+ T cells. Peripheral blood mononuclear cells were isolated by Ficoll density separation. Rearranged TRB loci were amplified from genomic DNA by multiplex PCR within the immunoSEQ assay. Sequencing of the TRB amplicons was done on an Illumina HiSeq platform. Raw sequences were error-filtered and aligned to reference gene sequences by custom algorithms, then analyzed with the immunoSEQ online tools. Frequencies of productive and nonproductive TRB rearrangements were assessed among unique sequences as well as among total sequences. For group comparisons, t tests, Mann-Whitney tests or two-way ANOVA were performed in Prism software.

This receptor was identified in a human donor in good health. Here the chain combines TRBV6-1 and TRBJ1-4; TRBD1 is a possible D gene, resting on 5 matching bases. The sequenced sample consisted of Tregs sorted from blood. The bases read TGTGCCAGCAGTGAAAGGTCGGGGGGGGCAACTAATGAAAAACTGTTTTTT. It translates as CASSERSGGATNEKLFF.